The 24 T cell receptor beta chains below come from one sample, sequenced in a study of blood T cell repertoires in COVID-19. Assay used: immunoSEQ multiplex PCR; TCRdb lists only in-frame clones, some missing. The sample consists of approximately 290,000 clones, roughly 90% of them appearing once. Sequenced input: peripheral blood. The receptors were gathered from a man aged 25-45 years with acute or convalescent COVID-19.

V gene TRBV27 combines with J gene TRBJ2-7, with a weak D call TRBD1 (6 bases). CDR1 and CDR2 (germline): MNHEY, SMNVEV (reference sequence). V lost 6 bases and J lost 2, with 14 bases in between. The CDR3 runs 14 residues. The CDR3 bases are TGTGCCAGCAGCCTGGGGGCCGGGACCTACGAGCAGTACTTC. Encoded protein: CASSLGAGTYEQYF.

The chain couples TRBV7-2 to TRBJ1-6; D unresolved. Germline values: CDR1 SGHTA, CDR2 FQGNSA. V lost 7 bases and J 9 bases, leaving 16 bases between the germline ends. The CDR3 is 14 residues long. The CDR3 DNA reads TGTGCCAGCACCCGTGCGATTTTGGTTTCACCCCTCCACTTT. Its protein product is CASTRAILVSPLHF.

As for this clone: An end of the junction differs from the germline gene, which may be a read error. The V gene is TRBV7-3, the J gene TRBJ1-2; 7 bases match TRBD1. The CDR3 spans 13 residues. The germline V gene has CDR1 SGHTA and CDR2 FQGTGA. CDR3 sequence reads: CVSSRGQDYGYTF. The CDR3 nucleotides read TGTGTCAGCAGTCGCGGACAGGACTATGGCTACACCTTC. The whole variable domain, filled in from reference TRBV7-3 and TRBJ1-2, reads GAGVSQTPSNKVTEKGKYVELRCDPISGHTALYWYRQSLGQGPEFLIYFQGTGAADDSGLPNDRFFAVRPEGSVSTLKIQRTERGDSAVYLCVSSRGQDYGYTFGSGTRLTVV.

The rearrangement joins TRBV19 to TRBJ2-2; a possible D gene is TRBD1 (5 bases). V shed 6 bases and J shed 4 bases, with 18 bases lying between them. The CDR3 consists of 16 residues. Germline V gene lookup returns CDR1 LNHDA and CDR2 SQIVND (reference sequence). DNA for the CDR3: TGTGCCAGTAGCCCGACAGTTCTACGTGGCACCGGGGAGCTGTTTTTT. Amino acid sequence: CASSPTVLRGTGELFF.

V and J are TRBV3-1 (or the pseudogene TRBV3-2) and TRBJ2-4, with 8 nucleotides matching TRBD1. Trimming cost V 4 bases and J 5 bases; bases outside gene matches: 4. Looked up from germline, CDR1 is LGHDT and CDR2 is YNNKEL (reference sequence). The CDR3 contains 14 residues. The CDR3 DNA reads TGTGCCAGCAGCCCCGGGACAGGACAAAACATTCAGTACTTC. This codes for CASSPGTGQNIQYF.

This rearrangement joins TRBV5-1 to TRBJ2-5, with TRBD2 matching over 7 bases. This CDR3 is 19 amino acids long. V lost 0 bases, J lost 2 bases, and 16 bases stayed unmatched. Germline lookup yields CDR1 SGHRS and CDR2 YFSETQ. The CDR3 DNA is TGCGCCAGCAGCTTGGTGGGGATGGCTAGCGGAGCCCTTCAAGAGACCCAGTACTTC. This sequence encodes CASSLVGMASGALQETQYF.

The chain combines TRBV5-1 with TRBJ2-7, with D perhaps matching TRBD2 (5 bases). Germline V CDR1 and CDR2: SGHRS, YFSETQ. The CDR3 sequence is 15 residues long. Trimming took 2 bases from V and 4 from J, leaving 16 bases between them. CDR3 residues: CASSLVSGKEYEQYF. The DNA for the CDR3 is TGCGCCAGCAGCTTAGTATCCGGGAAGGAGTACGAGCAGTACTTC. Drawing the rest from reference TRBV5-1 and TRBJ2-7, the complete variable domain is KAGVTQTPRYLIKTRGQQVTLSCSPISGHRSVSWYQQTPGQGLQFLFEYFSETQRNKGNFPGRFSGRQFSNSRSEMNVSTLELGDSALYLCASSLVSGKEYEQYFGPGTRLTVT.

The sample holds a few counts of this clone. This chain joins TRBV7-2 and TRBJ2-2; 9 bases match TRBD1. The germline gives CDR1 SGHTA, CDR2 FQGNSA. The CDR3 is 15 amino acids. V shed 7 bases, J shed 6 bases, and the junction held 9 bases outside the gene matches. This chain's CDR3 is CASKHRDRASGELFF. CDR3 in DNA: TGTGCCAGCAAACATAGGGACAGGGCGTCCGGGGAGCTGTTTTTT.

The V call is TRBV5-5, the J call TRBJ1-1, with no clear D. CDR3 length equals 12 residues. Per the germline V gene, CDR1 is SGHKS and CDR2 is YYEKEE (reference sequence). Trimming took off 0 bases at V and 8 bases at J, with 8 bases between the two ends. DNA of the CDR3: TGTGCCAGCAGCTTGGTATCAGGCGAAGCTTTCTTT. Its translation is CASSLVSGEAFF.

This rearrangement joins TRBV7-3 to TRBJ1-5, with 7 bases lining up with TRBD1. This CDR3 has 14 residues. The trim removed 5 bases at V and 5 bases at J, leaving 6 bases unmatched. Germline V CDR1 and CDR2: SGHTA, FQGTGA. CDR3 nucleotide sequence: TGTGCCAGCAGCCAAGACAGGGAGGATCAGCCCCAGCATTTT. This codes for CASSQDREDQPQHF.

The CDR3 DNA sequence: TGTGCCATCGGGACAGGGGGTGACTATGGCTACACCTTC. Protein product: CAIGTGGDYGYTF. The V and J genes are TRBV24-1 and TRBJ1-2; 11 bases match TRBD1. The junction had 4 bases not matched to a gene; V was cut back by 11 bases and J by 3 bases. There are 13 residues in the CDR3. Germline CDR1 and CDR2: KGHDR and SFDVKD.

The V gene is TRBV5-4, the J gene TRBJ1-4; a weak D match, TRBD1 (6 bases). CDR3 size: 15 residues. Trimming shortened V by 3 bases and J by 4 bases, and 13 bases separated the two germline ends. The germline V gene has CDR1 SGHNT and CDR2 YYREEE (reference sequence). The CDR3 region is CASSSTTGVNEKLFF. Here the CDR3 DNA reads TGTGCCAGCAGCTCAACGACAGGAGTTAATGAAAAACTGTTTTTT.

The chain links TRBV10-3 to TRBJ1-2; 8 nucleotides align to TRBD1. The germline CDR1 and CDR2 sequences are ENHRY and SYGVKD. The J segment lost 2 bases and the V segment lost 4 bases, leaving 6 bases of the junction unmatched. This CDR3 region has 15 residues. The CDR3, as DNA: TGTGCCATCAGTGTAGTCGGGGACAGGAACTATGGCTACACCTTC. Its translation is CAISVVGDRNYGYTF.

The gene calls are TRBV4-1 and TRBJ1-1; D uncertain. Germline V CDR1 and CDR2: MGHRA, YSYEKL. V was clipped by 0 bases and J by 5 bases, with 10 bases between them. This CDR3 has 14 residues. CDR3 loop: CASSQDPTGTEAFF. DNA for the CDR3: TGCGCCAGCAGCCAAGACCCTACGGGGACTGAAGCTTTCTTT.

The chain links TRBV14 to TRBJ2-1; 7 bases are a match to TRBD1. Trimming took 2 bases from V and 8 from J; bases not matched to a gene: 0. CDR1 SGHDN and CDR2 FVKESK come from the germline V gene. The length of the CDR3 is 12 residues. The CDR3 is CASSQRGHEQFF. The CDR3 nucleotides read TGTGCCAGCAGCCAAAGGGGGCATGAGCAGTTCTTC.

The J gene is TRBJ2-3, the V gene TRBV18; 7 positions match TRBD1. This CDR3 contains 16 residues. Germline CDR1 is KGHSH and CDR2 is LQKENI. Trimming removed 2 bases from V and 3 bases from J; junction bases left unmatched: 8. The CDR3 here is CASSPFSQGETDTQYF. DNA of the CDR3: TGTGCCAGCTCACCATTCAGCCAGGGGGAGACAGATACGCAGTATTTT.

The chain recombines TRBV18 with TRBJ1-6; D gene unclear. V was cut by 2 bases and J by 7 bases, with 9 bases left in between. In germline, CDR1 is KGHSH, CDR2 LQKENI. This CDR3 is built from 14 residues. The CDR3 reads CASSPAHPNSPLHF. CDR3 nucleotide sequence: TGTGCCAGCTCACCAGCACACCCCAATTCACCCCTCCACTTT.

V and J are TRBV6-5 and TRBJ2-7, with TRBD1 matching over 7 bases. Germline assignment: CDR1 MNHEY and CDR2 SVGAGI. The ends lost 5 bases at V and 0 bases at J; junction bases unmatched: 4. CDR3 length: 14 residues. The CDR3: CASSQTGDSYEQYF. CDR3 bases: TGTGCCAGCAGTCAAACAGGGGACTCCTACGAGCAGTACTTC.

The CDR3 DNA reads TGTGCCAGCACCCCTGGGACACCCACAGATACGCAGTATTTT. Translated: CASTPGTPTDTQYF. The V gene is TRBV27, the J gene TRBJ2-3; the D gene is possibly TRBD1 (6 bases). The CDR3 totals 14 residues. Trimming cost V 7 bases and J 2 bases, with 13 bases left between them. Germline CDR1 and CDR2: MNHEY and SMNVEV (reference sequence).

There are a few counts of this clone. This sequence joins TRBV2 and TRBJ2-1; a weak D match, TRBD2 (6 bases). This CDR3 comprises 17 residues. V lost 4 bases and J lost 7, with 23 bases in between. The germline V gene encodes CDR1 SNHLY and CDR2 FYNNEI. CDR3 amino acids: CASSASPARLASNEQFF. DNA for the CDR3: TGTGCCAGCAGTGCTTCACCGGCAAGGCTAGCGAGTAATGAGCAGTTCTTC.

The chain uses TRBV7-9 and TRBJ1-6; D is undetermined. The V and J ends lost 5 bases and 9 bases respectively, with 8 bases between them. The germline V gene has CDR1 SEHNR and CDR2 FQNEAQ (reference sequence). The CDR3 loop spans 12 amino acids. CDR3 bases: TGTGCCAGCAGCCCTCCGGTTTCACCCCTCCACTTT. Its protein is CASSPPVSPLHF.

This clone appeared a few times. This rearrangement joins TRBV5-1 to TRBJ1-1; TRBD1 matches at 10 bases. The CDR3 has 13 amino acids. Germline assignment: CDR1 SGHRS and CDR2 YFSETQ. V shed 4 bases, J shed 5 bases, and the junction held 2 bases outside the gene matches. Here the CDR3 DNA reads TGCGCCAGCAGCCGACAGGGGGCGACTGAAGCTTTCTTT. It codes for CASSRQGATEAFF.

The chain links TRBV7-2 to TRBJ2-7, with TRBD2 matching over 8 bases. The CDR3 has 13 residues. With V trimmed by 3 bases and J by 2 bases, 0 bases remained unmatched. Germline CDR1 reads SGHTA; CDR2 reads FQGNSA. The CDR3: CASSLGLAYEQYF. CDR3 nucleotide sequence: TGTGCCAGCAGCTTGGGACTAGCCTACGAGCAGTACTTC.

This sequence joins TRBV9 and TRBJ2-5; D uncertain. CDR1 is SGDLS and CDR2 is YYNGEE in the germline V gene. CDR3 length equals 13 residues. V was trimmed by 0 bases and J by 3 bases, leaving 6 bases between them. CDR3: CASSVGQEETQYF. CDR3 in DNA: TGTGCCAGCAGCGTAGGCCAGGAAGAGACCCAGTACTTC.